Listed below are T cell receptor beta chains from one sample, sequenced in a study of blood T cells in healthy people across ages. TCRdb re-called the 5' RACE reads with MiXCR, one entry per CDR3 protein. The data contain 1.5 million to 2 million distinct CDR3 sequences, approximately 32% of them singletons. The specimen sequenced was blood. The receptors were sampled from a woman in her twenties or thirties in good health. The CDR3 runs from the conserved cysteine through the conserved F or W. The D gene is left open where the match is weak. Clone sizes are given selectively: once, few, many, or a class where the clone is expanded.

abundance	j_gene	d_gene	v_gene	len	CDR3aa	CDR3nt
many	TRBJ2-7	NA	TRBV29-1	11	CSVDGNHEQYF	TGCAGCGTTGACGGGAACCACGAGCAGTACTTC
NA	TRBJ2-3	NA	TRBV24-1	13	CATAAPRTDTQYF	TGTGCCACCGCGGCTCCCCGCACAGATACGCAGTATTTT
NA	TRBJ2-7	NA	TRBV2	10	CAGTTYEQYF	TGTGCCGGCACGACCTACGAGCAGTACTTC
few	TRBJ2-5	NA	TRBV11-2	18	CASSLERGWDISKETQYF	TGTGCCAGCAGCTTAGAGCGAGGTTGGGACATCTCCAAAGAGACCCAGTACTTC
many	TRBJ2-1	TRBD2	TRBV7-3	16	CASSLNAGGSLNEQFF	TGTGCCAGCAGCTTAAACGCGGGAGGGTCGCTCAATGAGCAGTTCTTC
many	TRBJ2-3	TRBD1	TRBV4-1	16	CASSQEGTGAPDTQYF	TGCGCCAGCAGCCAAGAAGGGACAGGGGCACCAGATACGCAGTATTTT
many	TRBJ2-7	NA	TRBV12-3/TRBV12-4	13	CASSLGEYYEQYF	TGTGCCAGCAGTTTAGGGGAGTACTACGAGCAGTACTTC
few	TRBJ1-2	NA	TRBV6-5	14	CASRDIGTVYGYTF	TGTGCCAGCAGGGATATTGGGACGGTCTATGGCTACACCTTC
NA	TRBJ1-6	NA	TRBV12-3/TRBV12-4	13	CASSPWGHSPLHF	TGTGCCAGCAGCCCCTGGGGGCATTCACCCCTCCACTTT
NA	TRBJ2-2	NA	TRBV7-2	16	CASSWVGLGVTGELFF	TGTGCCAGCAGCTGGGTCGGGTTGGGGGTCACCGGGGAGCTGTTTTTT
many	TRBJ2-3	TRBD2	TRBV7-9	17	CASSPPILAASTDTQYF	TGTGCCAGCAGCCCACCAATTCTAGCGGCTAGCACAGATACGCAGTATTTT
many	TRBJ2-7	NA	TRBV5-1	13	CASSFLGDNEQYF	TGCGCCAGCAGCTTCTTGGGAGATAACGAGCAGTACTTC
NA	TRBJ2-5	TRBD2	TRBV20-1	14	CSARGGGNQETQYF	TGCAGTGCTAGGGGCGGGGGGAACCAAGAGACCCAGTACTTC
NA	TRBJ2-7	NA	TRBV4-1	15	CASSQELSSVVEQYF	TGCGCCAGCAGCCAAGAATTGTCCAGCGTCGTGGAGCAGTACTTC
NA	TRBJ2-1	TRBD2	TRBV12-3/TRBV12-4	16	CASRRTSGRALNEQFF	TGTGCCAGCAGGCGGACTAGCGGGAGGGCCCTCAATGAGCAGTTCTTC
few	TRBJ2-1	TRBD2	TRBV12-3/TRBV12-4	18	CASSPGTSGISSYNEQFF	TGTGCCAGCAGTCCCGGGACTAGCGGTATAAGCTCCTACAATGAGCAGTTCTTC
NA	TRBJ2-3	TRBD2	TRBV24-1	16	CATSESGTSQADTQYF	TGTGCCACCAGTGAATCCGGGACTAGTCAAGCAGATACGCAGTATTTT
NA	TRBJ2-3	NA	TRBV12-5	15	CASGGGDSLTDTQYF	TGTGCTAGTGGAGGAGGGGACAGTCTCACAGATACGCAGTATTTT
NA	TRBJ2-7	TRBD2	TRBV20-1	17	CSAPGLAGAMAIGEQYF	TGCAGTGCCCCCGGACTAGCGGGCGCTATGGCGATTGGAGAGCAGTACTTC
NA	TRBJ2-1	NA	TRBV6-2/TRBV6-3	14	CASSRSPSPNEQFF	TGTGCCAGCAGCCGCAGTCCGTCTCCCAATGAGCAGTTCTTC
NA	TRBJ2-7	NA	TRBV7-8	15	CASSLEVGQEREQYF	TGTGCCAGCAGCTTAGAGGTCGGCCAGGAGCGCGAGCAGTACTTC